This TCR beta chain was captured by sequencing in a study of shared clonotypes between healthy human individuals. Germline-derived CDR1 and CDR2 are LNHDA and SQIVND (reference sequence). The CDR3 totals 15 residues. The V segment lost 3 bases and the J segment 5 bases; nucleotides outside the gene matches: 9. CD4+ cells yielded CD45RA+ naive and CD45RA-negative memory subsets. TCRdb's table, derived via immunoSEQ multiplex PCR, lists solely in-frame clones and lacks some. The sample gives under 600,000 clones, approximately 95% of which show up once; about 0.059% is in the top ten. This chain links TRBV19 with TRBJ1-1; 7 bases map to TRBD1. The sequencing sample was made of naive CD4+ T cells sorted from blood. Subset in this sample: CD45RA+ positively selected. This sequence was found in a woman under 40 in good health. CDR3 in DNA: TGTGCCAGTAGTATTGCCTGGACAGGAAAGACTGAAGCTTTCTTT. Its protein is CASSIAWTGKTEAFF.